The following is a T cell receptor beta chain sequence with its context. The data were produced by immunoSEQ multiplex PCR, yet TCRdb's version contains in-frame clones alone and is incomplete. The sample holds around 67,000 clones, approximately 83% seen once. The source of the sample is a study of technical replicates of blood from several donors. Germline V CDR1 and CDR2: LNHDA, SQIVND (reference sequence). This CDR3 is 15 amino acids long. V gave up 8 bases and J gave up 3 bases; unmatched junction bases: 13. Sequenced: PBMCs. The V and J genes are TRBV19 and TRBJ2-7; TRBD2 agrees at 7 bases. The TCR comes from a human donor in good health. Some clones in this sample may be carry-over from other donors' samples. The CDR3 nucleotides are TGTGCCAGTTCCCCGTCGGGAGGCTCTCTCTACGAGCAGTACTTC. Protein sequence: CASSPSGGSLYEQYF.